Below, one TCR beta chain is given with its context. Profiled with immunoSEQ multiplex PCR; TCRdb holds only in-frame clones, not every one. The sample includes tens of thousands of clones, approximately 95% of them seen just once. These data originate in a study of cytomegalovirus exposure and HLA in healthy donors. CDR3 size: 16 residues. Germline V lookup: CDR1 LNHDA, CDR2 SQIVND (reference sequence). The ends were cut back, 6 bases at V and 1 base at J, with 15 bases in the middle. The chain couples TRBV19 to TRBJ2-2, with D possibly TRBD2 on 7 matching bases. Sequencing input: PBMCs. The sequence was collected from a woman aged 25 to 39 in good health and CMV-seropositive. The CDR3 protein is CASRREGTRNTGELFF. The CDR3 DNA sequence: TGTGCCAGTAGGAGGGAGGGGACAAGGAACACCGGGGAGCTGTTTTTT.